Listed below are T cell receptor beta chains from one sample, sequenced in a study of T cells in Graves' hyperthyroidism and ophthalmopathy. A single record per CDR3 protein comes from TCRdb applying MiXCR to the multiplex PCR reads. The repertoire consists of a few hundred thousand distinct CDR3 sequences, with around 21% occurring once and the leading ten covering approximately 25%. The specimen was blood. Receptors were obtained from a man aged 18-30 years with Graves' hyperthyroidism. The CDR3 runs from the conserved cysteine through the conserved F or W. D genes are given only for firm matches. Where a row states a size, it is once, few, many or the class of an expanded clone; other rows omit it.

once	TRBV11-2	TRBJ2-7	NA	TGTGCCAGCAGCTTAAAGGTAGGGATCGACGATCAGTACTTC	CASSLKVGIDDQYF
NA	TRBV24-1	TRBJ1-5	NA	TGTGCCACCGGCGGGGGCAATCAGCCCCAGCATTTT	CATGGGNQPQHF
few	TRBV6-5	TRBJ2-3	NA	TGTGCCAGCAGCCCCTCCCTGGGCACAGATACGCAGTATTTT	CASSPSLGTDTQYF
many	TRBV6-5	TRBJ2-2	TRBD2	TGTGCCAGCAGTTACCCGACTAGCGGGGCAGCCGGGGAGCTGTTTTTT	CASSYPTSGAAGELFF
many	TRBV20-1	TRBJ1-3	TRBD1	TGCAGTGCTGCCGGGACAGGGCTTCACCCTAGCTCTGGAAACACCATATATTTT	CSAAGTGLHPSSGNTIYF
many	TRBV15	TRBJ2-5	TRBD1	TGTGCCACCAGCAGGACTATACAGGGGGAGACCCAGTACTTC	CATSRTIQGETQYF
many	TRBV27	TRBJ1-1	NA	TGTGCCAGCAGTTTAGCCTCGGCCACGAAAGCTTTCTTT	CASSLASATKAFF
NA	TRBV6-1	TRBJ1-5	NA	TGTCCCAGCAGTGAAGCGGCGAGGAGAGATCAGCCCCAGCATTTT	CPSSEAARRDQPQHF
NA	TRBV11-1	TRBJ1-1	TRBD1	TGTGCCAGCAGCTTAGCGGGGACAGGGCCCCAGGACACTGAAGCTTTCTTT	CASSLAGTGPQDTEAFF
NA	TRBV20-1	TRBJ1-2	TRBD1	TGCAGTGCTAGGAGTGGGCAGGGGGTGGGCGGCTACACCTTC	CSARSGQGVGGYTF
many	TRBV28	TRBJ2-7	NA	TGTGCCAGCAGTTCCCCCGCGTCCGCCCCCTACGAGCAGTACTTC	CASSSPASAPYEQYF
many	TRBV4-1	TRBJ1-1	NA	TGCGCCAGCAGCCCATCCCCAGGCGGAAACACTGAAGCTTTCTTT	CASSPSPGGNTEAFF
many	TRBV7-9	TRBJ2-7	TRBD1	TGTGCCAGCAGCTCGACCGGGACAGGGGGTGAGCAGTACTTC	CASSSTGTGGEQYF
many	TRBV30	TRBJ2-7	NA	TGTGCCTGGAACTCGGGGCAGGGGTTCTACGAGCAGTACTTC	CAWNSGQGFYEQYF
few	TRBV3-1	TRBJ2-4	NA	TGTGCCAGCAAAGAGAGGGGTGCGAACATTCAGTACTTC	CASKERGANIQYF
many	TRBV12-3/TRBV12-4	TRBJ1-2	NA	TGTGCCAGCAGTTTTAAACCCGACGTCGGAGGCTACACCTTC	CASSFKPDVGGYTF
many	TRBV7-8	TRBJ1-3	NA	TGTGCCAGCCTCGACGATAAGATCTCTGGAAACACCATATATTTT	CASLDDKISGNTIYF
few	TRBV12-3/TRBV12-4	TRBJ1-2	NA	TGTGCCAGCACCCGAAGGGTCGGAGGATTCTATGGCTACACCTTC	CASTRRVGGFYGYTF
many	TRBV29-1	TRBJ1-2	NA	TGCAGCGTTGTGGCCGGGAGAGATGGCTACACCTTC	CSVVAGRDGYTF
many	TRBV5-1	TRBJ1-2	NA	TGCGCCAGCAGCGAGCGACTGTATGATGGCTACACCTTC	CASSERLYDGYTF
NA	TRBV4-1	TRBJ1-5	TRBD1	TGCGCCAGCAGCCAACCACAGGGGGCCCATCAGCCCCAGCATTTT	CASSQPQGAHQPQHF
NA	TRBV6-2/TRBV6-3	TRBJ2-5	NA	TGTGCCAGCAGTCCACAGGGTCTTTACCCCCAAGAGACCCAGTACTTC	CASSPQGLYPQETQYF
once	TRBV27	TRBJ1-5	NA	TGTGCCAGCAGCGTCGTGGGGGGGTATCAGCCCCAGCATTTT	CASSVVGGYQPQHF
many	TRBV2	TRBJ1-1	NA	TGTGCCAGCAGTGCTCGGGGCCCAAATTTGAACACTGAAGCTTTCTTT	CASSARGPNLNTEAFF
many	TRBV20-1	TRBJ2-6	NA	TGCAGTGCTCTTTACTCTGGGGCCAACGTCCTGACTTTC	CSALYSGANVLTF
NA	TRBV2	TRBJ2-7	NA	TGTGCCAGCAGTGAGGGGGCAGGGGTTTCCTACGAGCAGTACTTC	CASSEGAGVSYEQYF
many	TRBV20-1	TRBJ2-7	NA	TGCAGTGCTAGAAGCAGGGTACACGAGCAGTACTTC	CSARSRVHEQYF
few	TRBV6-5	TRBJ2-7	TRBD1	TGTGCCAGCAGTTCCTTCCGGACAGGGACGATTTACGAGCAGTACTTC	CASSSFRTGTIYEQYF
many	TRBV19	TRBJ2-7	NA	TGTGCCAGTAGTATGGTCGGCAGAACCTACGAGCAGTACTTC	CASSMVGRTYEQYF
NA	TRBV4-1	TRBJ2-5	NA	TGCGCCAGCAGCAAACCAGGGGAGACCCAGTACTTC	CASSKPGETQYF
many	TRBV6-2/TRBV6-3	TRBJ2-5	NA	TGTGCCAGCAGTTACCCACCGGAGACCCAGTACTTC	CASSYPPETQYF
many	TRBV19	TRBJ2-2	NA	TGTGCCAGTAGTATAGTTCGAGACACCGGGGAGCTGTTTTTT	CASSIVRDTGELFF
many	TRBV6-6	TRBJ1-1	NA	TGTGCCAGCAGTTACTCTAAACAGGAGGGGATCACTGAAGCTTTCTTT	CASSYSKQEGITEAFF
NA	TRBV12-3/TRBV12-4	TRBJ1-3	NA	TGTGCCAGCAGTTTAATCGGAGGGACTGGAAACACCATATATTTT	CASSLIGGTGNTIYF
NA	TRBV9	TRBJ2-4	TRBD1	TGTGCCAGCAGCGTGACAGGGGGCCCTGTAAACATTCAGTACTTC	CASSVTGGPVNIQYF
few	TRBV19	TRBJ1-1	NA	TGTGCCAGTAGTATCCAAGGCCCCGGAGCTTTCTTT	CASSIQGPGAFF
NA	TRBV4-1	TRBJ2-1	TRBD2	TGCGCCAGCAGCCATCCCGGACTAGCGGGGGGGCATTCGCGTAATGAGCAGTTCTTC	CASSHPGLAGGHSRNEQFF
NA	TRBV20-1	TRBJ1-1	TRBD1	TGCAGTGCTGGACTACAGGGGAGGAACACTGAAGCTTGCTTT	CSAGLQGRNTEACF
NA	TRBV27	TRBJ2-7	NA	TGTGCCAGCCGTGGTGCCACCTACGAGCAGTACTTC	CASRGATYEQYF
many	TRBV6-1	TRBJ1-2	TRBD1	TGTGCCAGCAGTGATGGGACAGCAAGCTACACCTTC	CASSDGTASYTF
many	TRBV20-1	TRBJ2-7	TRBD2	TGCAGTGCAGCGGGGAGGCCATACGAGCAGTACTTC	CSAAGRPYEQYF
many	TRBV5-1	TRBJ1-3	NA	TGCGCCAGCAGCTTGGAGGGGTCTGGAAACACCATATATTTT	CASSLEGSGNTIYF
many	TRBV12-3/TRBV12-4	TRBJ1-5	NA	TGTGCCAGCAGCTTAGCGCAAGGTCAGCCCCAGCATTTT	CASSLAQGQPQHF
many	TRBV29-1	TRBJ1-2	NA	TGCAGCGTAGCTACAGGCGGGCTTGGCTACACCTTC	CSVATGGLGYTF
few	TRBV6-1	TRBJ2-5	TRBD1	TGTGCCAGCAGTCGCGGCCGGACAGGGAAAGAGACCCAGTACTTC	CASSRGRTGKETQYF
many	TRBV7-8	TRBJ2-5	TRBD1	TGTGCCAGCAGCTCCTCCGCGGGACAGGGACAAGAGACCCAGTACTTC	CASSSSAGQGQETQYF
many	TRBV28	TRBJ2-2	NA	TGTGCCGGGCAGCAAAACACCGGGGAGCTGTTTTTT	CAGQQNTGELFF
once	TRBV30	TRBJ1-2	NA	TGTGCCTGGAGTCAGGGCCGGATATATGGCTACACCTTC	CAWSQGRIYGYTF
NA	TRBV6-2/TRBV6-3	TRBJ2-5	NA	TGTGCCAGCAGTTACTCAAAGACGGCGCAAGAGACCCAGTACTTC	CASSYSKTAQETQYF
NA	TRBV6-2/TRBV6-3	TRBJ2-2	TRBD2	TGTGCCAGCAGTTACTCGCAGGGACTAGCGGTTAACACCGGGGAGCTGTTTTTT	CASSYSQGLAVNTGELFF
many	TRBV24-1	TRBJ2-5	TRBD2	TGTGCCACCAGTGATTTTCCGACTAGCGGGGCCCAAGAGACCCAGTACTTC	CATSDFPTSGAQETQYF
NA	TRBV5-1	TRBJ1-1	NA	TGCGCCAGCAGCTCGGGGCCGGGGAACACTGAAGCTTTCTTT	CASSSGPGNTEAFF
many	TRBV28	TRBJ2-4	TRBD1	TGTGCCAGCAGGGATCAGGGGGCGACCAAAAACATTCAGTACTTC	CASRDQGATKNIQYF
few	TRBV7-2	TRBJ2-7	NA	TGTGCCAGCAGCTTAATTGGGGGGGCGTTCTACGAGCAGTACTTC	CASSLIGGAFYEQYF
few	TRBV19	TRBJ1-2	TRBD1	TGTGCCAGTAGTATCCTGGCAGGGGGCGACTATGGCTACACCTTC	CASSILAGGDYGYTF
many	TRBV12-3/TRBV12-4	TRBJ2-5	TRBD1	TGTGCCAGCAGTCACGACAGGGGGGGAAGCCAAGAGACCCAGTACTTC	CASSHDRGGSQETQYF
few	TRBV2	TRBJ2-2	NA	TGTGCCAGCACCGCGGAGGGGGCCGGGGAGCTGTTTTTT	CASTAEGAGELFF
NA	TRBV3-1	TRBJ1-2	NA	TGTGCCAGCAGCCTTGGGGGGGGAAGGTATGGCTACACCTTC	CASSLGGGRYGYTF